Detailed here is one T cell receptor (beta chain). The data stem from a study of CD8 T cells in Susac syndrome. Random hexamers were used to reverse transcribe the RNA input (0.5 to 1 ug). Coverage of TCR beta CDR3 amplification by immunoSEQ multiplex PCR extended to 54 Vbeta and 13 Jbeta. TCRdb re-derived calls from the immunoSEQ multiplex PCR reads in MiXCR, one entry per CDR3 protein. The table records some 160,000 distinct CDR3 sequences, approximately 95% of them present only once. Germline assignment: CDR1 SGDLS and CDR2 YYNGEE. This CDR3 comprises 11 residues. Trimming took 4 bases from V and 2 from J, leaving 3 bases between them.

This receptor was identified in a human donor with multiple sclerosis. The specimen sequenced was CD8+ T cells from PBMCs. The V gene is TRBV9, the J gene TRBJ1-2; the D is unclear. In nucleotides, the CDR3 is TGTGCCAGCAGCTCCAACTATGGCTACACCTTC. Translating it yields CASSSNYGYTF.